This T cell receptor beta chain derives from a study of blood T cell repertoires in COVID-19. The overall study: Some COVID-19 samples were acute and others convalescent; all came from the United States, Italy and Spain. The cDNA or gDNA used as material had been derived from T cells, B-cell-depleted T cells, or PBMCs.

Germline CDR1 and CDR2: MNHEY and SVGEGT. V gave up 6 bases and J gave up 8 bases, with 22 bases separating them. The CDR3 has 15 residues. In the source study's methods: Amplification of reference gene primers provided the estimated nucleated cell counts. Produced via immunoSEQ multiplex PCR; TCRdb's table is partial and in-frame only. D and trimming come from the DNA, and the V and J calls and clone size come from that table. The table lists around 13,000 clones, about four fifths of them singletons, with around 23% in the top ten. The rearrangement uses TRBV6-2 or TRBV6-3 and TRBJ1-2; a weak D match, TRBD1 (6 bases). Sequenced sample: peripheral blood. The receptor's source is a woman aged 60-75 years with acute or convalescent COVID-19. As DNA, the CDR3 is TGTGCCAGCAGCCCCACAGGGAGGGGGAGGAGAGGCTACACCTTC. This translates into CASSPTGRGRRGYTF.